The rows below give T cell receptor beta chains drawn from one sample of a study of blood T cell repertoires in COVID-19. TCRdb keeps only in-frame clones here, not all; method: immunoSEQ multiplex PCR. The table lists 36,000 or so clones, about nine tenths of them singletons. Sequencing was done on a sample of peripheral blood. These receptors came from a human donor in a cohort sampled during active COVID-19. The CDR3 runs from the conserved cysteine through the conserved F or W. Each record gives: J gene, clone size, V gene, CDR3 protein. Size is omitted from some rows. Given values are once, few, many or a class for expanded clones.

>TRBJ1-5|-|TRBV6-1
CASSEQAHSNQPQHF
>TRBJ2-1|-|TRBV7-2
CASSFRGTYNEQFF
>TRBJ2-5|-|TRBV5-6
CASSLQGAGETQYF
>TRBJ1-1|-|TRBV5-1
CASSSTGTGIYTEAFF
>TRBJ2-3|-|TRBV6-5
CASSYSSGEGTDTQYF
>TRBJ1-6|-|TRBV18
CASSPWTTNSPLHF
>TRBJ2-1|once|TRBV6-2/TRBV6-3
CASSGLAGNEQFF
>TRBJ2-5|-|TRBV15
CATSSDLQETQYF
>TRBJ2-2|-|TRBV7-3
CASSGWRDTGELFF
>TRBJ1-2|-|TRBV27
CASSKQDRTDNYGYTF
>TRBJ2-5|-|TRBV7-8
CASALAELRVETQYF
>TRBJ2-1|-|TRBV20-1
CSASRTGDGEQFF
>TRBJ2-7|-|TRBV19
CASTASGRARNEQYF
>TRBJ1-2|few|TRBV20-1
CSASPGQASYGYTF
>TRBJ1-5|-|TRBV5-8
CASSLGAGTSDQPQHF
>TRBJ2-5|-|TRBV28
CASSPYPGTGETQYF
>TRBJ2-5|-|TRBV5-8
CASSRQVQIQETQYF
>TRBJ2-1|once|TRBV6-1
CASSEGPYNEQFF
>TRBJ2-3|-|TRBV18
CASSPLAGGSTDTQYF
>TRBJ2-7|-|TRBV10-1
CASSEEFKGEQYF
>TRBJ1-5|once|TRBV4-2
CASSQDRAGGQPQHF
>TRBJ2-1|-|TRBV28
CASSPDRESNEQFF
>TRBJ2-2|-|TRBV7-3
CASSPDTNTGELFF
>TRBJ1-5|-|TRBV2
CASRGGQGLGNQPQHF
>TRBJ2-7|-|TRBV5-6
CASSLDRGRSSYEQYF
>TRBJ1-2|-|TRBV4-2
CASSQVGTNGNYGYTF
>TRBJ2-7|-|TRBV7-9
CASSRGSDEQYF
>TRBJ2-4|-|TRBV5-4
CASSSGTSGKNIQYF
>TRBJ1-3|-|TRBV10-3
CAISELNSGNTIYF
>TRBJ2-1|-|TRBV4-1
CASSQPTAGYNEQFF
>TRBJ2-1|-|TRBV11-2
CASSYSNNEQFF
>TRBJ2-3|-|TRBV2
CASSSGTASTDTQYF
>TRBJ2-3|once|TRBV5-1
CASSSIAGGPGDTQYF
>TRBJ1-6|-|TRBV7-3
CASSPFGGQGFGNSPLHF
>TRBJ2-3|-|TRBV6-5
CASNGGRVTDTQYF
>TRBJ1-4|-|TRBV4-1
CASSQPDRLPEKLFF
>TRBJ1-4|-|TRBV5-1
CASSLGGLGEKLFF
>TRBJ2-1|-|TRBV4-1
CASSQTPTGGWNEQFF
>TRBJ2-1|-|TRBV18
CASSRGNEQFF
>TRBJ2-5|-|TRBV4-1
CASSPQGQGFQETQYF
>TRBJ2-7|-|TRBV20-1
CSASAGLVYEQYF
>TRBJ2-1|-|TRBV30
CAWSVTSGPHNEQFF
>TRBJ2-3|-|TRBV10-2
CASSSSGRADTQYF
>TRBJ2-1|-|TRBV5-6
CASSTNPSGSGNEQFF
>TRBJ2-1|-|TRBV3-1/TRBV3-2
CASSRLAGGSEQFF
>TRBJ2-3|-|TRBV19
CASSMGRRTDTQYF
>TRBJ2-5|-|TRBV12-5
CASGSGQGWETQYF
>TRBJ2-1|-|TRBV7-3
CASSLTKAGGNEQFF
>TRBJ2-7|-|TRBV2
CASRSTSGSYEQYF